One and the same sample provided the 21 T cell receptor beta chains below, sequenced in a study of cytotoxic CD8 clonotypes in ibrutinib-treated CLL. Measured with immunoSEQ multiplex PCR; TCRdb has only the in-frame clones, and not every one. The profile shows about 40,000 clones, roughly three quarters of them singletons. Source: PBMCs, taken at disease progression, from a patient treated with ibrutinib. The receptors here all came from a human donor with chronic lymphocytic leukemia.

This clone was counted between two and nine times. This chain uses TRBV11-2 with TRBJ1-3; a possible D gene is TRBD1 (5 bases). Per the germline V gene, CDR1 is SGHAT and CDR2 is FQNNGV. This CDR3 spans 15 amino acids. V was clipped by 5 bases and J by 0 bases, with 11 bases between them. CDR3 sequence: CASSQGRVSGNTIYF. CDR3 coding DNA: TGTGCCAGCAGCCAGGGACGGGTCTCTGGAAACACCATATATTTT.

The chain has TRBV6-6 and TRBJ1-4; no clear D gene. Germline CDR1 is MNHNY and CDR2 is SVGAGI (reference sequence). V was clipped by 3 bases and J by 0 bases, with 5 bases between them. CDR3 length: 14 amino acids. DNA for the CDR3: TGTGCCAGCAGTTATGACGCAACTAATGAAAAACTGTTTTTT. It yields the protein CASSYDATNEKLFF.

The V gene is TRBV6-1, the J gene TRBJ1-2; no definite D call. This CDR3 is built from 13 residues. V shed 6 bases and J shed 2 bases, with 10 bases lying between them. CDR1 and CDR2 (germline): MNHNS, SASEGT. CDR3 residues: CASSSEQNYGYTF. CDR3 nucleotides: TGTGCCAGCAGCTCTGAGCAGAACTATGGCTACACCTTC.

V gene TRBV5-1 combines with J gene TRBJ1-6, with 7 bases identical to TRBD1. The germline gives CDR1 SGHRS, CDR2 YFSETQ. This CDR3 contains 16 residues. V shed 4 bases and J 7 bases; nucleotides not matched to a gene: 11. The CDR3 DNA reads TGCGCCAGCAGCCTCGGACAGGTTGGAGCCAATTCACCCCTCCACTTT. Translated, it gives CASSLGQVGANSPLHF.

This chain connects TRBV18 to TRBJ2-5, with a tentative D call TRBD1 (6 bases). The V end lost 4 bases, the J end lost 5 bases, and 11 bases lay between the germline ends. This CDR3 region has 13 residues. CDR1 and CDR2 from the germline V gene are KGHSH and LQKENI. The CDR3 DNA is TGTGCCAGCTCACGAACCAGGGGCGAGACCCAGTACTTC. Its translation is CASSRTRGETQYF.

CDR3 region: CASSLVGTQYF. The CDR3 DNA reads as TGCGCCAGCAGCTTGGTCGGGACCCAGTACTTC. J is TRBJ2-5 and V is TRBV5-1, with D unresolved. V was pared by 0 bases and J by 7 bases, with 4 bases between. This CDR3 has 11 residues. The germline gives CDR1 SGHRS, CDR2 YFSETQ.

The chain combines TRBV15 with TRBJ2-5; weak D call: TRBD2 (6 bases). The V gene's germline CDR1 is LNHNV and CDR2 YYDKDF (reference sequence). With 3 bases removed from V and 5 bases from J, the gap between germline ends came to 19 bases. The CDR3 consists of 16 residues. The CDR3 nucleotides are TGTGCCACCAGCAGCCCGGACTACAGAATCAGGGAGACCCAGTACTTC. The encoded protein is CATSSPDYRIRETQYF.

The V and J genes are TRBV9 and TRBJ2-7; 11 bases match TRBD2. The CDR3 is made up of 15 amino acids. Germline-derived CDR1 and CDR2 are SGDLS and YYNGEE. The V gene end was trimmed by 0 bases and the J gene end by 3 bases; junction bases not matched to a gene: 2. For the CDR3, the DNA is TGTGCCAGCAGCGTAGGAACTAGCGGGGGCTACGAGCAGTACTTC. Amino acid sequence: CASSVGTSGGYEQYF.

This clone was picked up a small number of times. A read error may account for a junction end that differs from germline. The J gene is TRBJ2-5, the V gene TRBV7-7; the match to TRBD1 covers 8 bases. The length of the CDR3 is 15 residues. Germline values: CDR1 SSHAT, CDR2 FNYEAQ (reference sequence). In nucleotides, the CDR3 is TGTGCTAGCAGCTTCGGACAGGGACAGGCAGAGACCCAGTACTTC. Translating it yields CASSFGQGQAETQYF.

The CDR3 DNA reads TGTGCCAGCAGCTTACTCGGCCCGGGTTCCGGTGAGCAGTTCTTC. Residues: CASSLLGPGSGEQFF. This chain joins TRBV7-3 and TRBJ2-1; no definite D call. V lost 2 bases to trimming and J lost 9 bases, with 17 bases between them. This CDR3 is 15 amino acids long. CDR1 is SGHTA, CDR2 FQGTGA, per germline.

This clone was recorded a few times. V gene TRBV10-3 combines with J gene TRBJ2-2, with D possibly being TRBD1 (5 bases). The CDR3 is 15 amino acids. Germline lookup yields CDR1 ENHRY and CDR2 SYGVKD. V was pared by 5 bases and J by 0 bases, with 10 bases between. CDR3 sequence reads: CAISPDSANTGELFF. CDR3 nucleotide sequence: TGTGCCATCAGTCCTGACAGTGCGAACACCGGGGAGCTGTTTTTT.

This clone was recorded a few times. The rearrangement joins TRBV28 to TRBJ1-2; D not resolved. This CDR3 contains 12 residues. Trimming removed 5 bases from V and 5 bases from J, with 9 bases in between. CDR1 is MDHEN and CDR2 is SYDVKM in the germline V gene. In DNA form, the CDR3 reads TGTGCCAGCAGTGAGGCAGGATATGGCTACACCTTC. Translating it yields CASSEAGYGYTF.

This rearrangement joins TRBV7-2 to TRBJ1-1; D remains ambiguous. CDR3 length equals 15 residues. Germline CDR1 SGHTA, CDR2 FQGNSA. Deletions cut 3 bases from V and 4 bases from J, with 15 bases between. In nucleotides, the CDR3 is TGTGCCAGCAGCTTCGAGGCGCAGCGTCGCACTGAAGCTTTCTTT. Translated: CASSFEAQRRTEAFF.

The chain uses TRBV6-1 and TRBJ2-3; no clear D gene. There are 15 residues in the CDR3. Per germline, CDR1 MNHNS and CDR2 SASEGT. Trimming pared 4 bases from V and 7 bases from J, leaving 18 bases between. The CDR3 DNA reads as TGTGCCAGCAGTGGCTGGTCTGATCGGGTTAATACGCAGTATTTT. The encoded protein is CASSGWSDRVNTQYF.

The chain employs TRBV4-1 and TRBJ1-2; 8 nucleotides agree with TRBD1. Trimming removed 1 base from V and 4 bases from J; junction bases left unmatched: 5. Germline CDR1 and CDR2: MGHRA and YSYEKL. The CDR3 has 15 residues. CDR3 DNA: TGCGCCAGCAGCCAAGGCAGGGGGCAAGTCTATGGCTACACCTTC. Translating gives CASSQGRGQVYGYTF.

This clone appeared once. This chain connects TRBV27 to TRBJ1-2, with 9 bases lining up with TRBD1. Germline V gene lookup returns CDR1 MNHEY and CDR2 SMNVEV (reference sequence). This CDR3 is 15 amino acids long. Losses at the gene ends were 5 bases for V and 2 bases for J; bases not matched to a gene: 6. CDR3 DNA: TGTGCCAGCAGTACAACAGGGGGCGGGAACTATGGCTACACCTTC. It translates to CASSTTGGGNYGYTF.

This sequence joins TRBV7-9 and TRBJ2-1, with D maybe TRBD1 (5 bases). The CDR3 has 15 residues. V was cut by 5 bases and J by 0 bases, with 11 bases left in between. The germline gives CDR1 SEHNR, CDR2 FQNEAQ (reference sequence). The CDR3 sequence: CASSPDSYSYNEQFF. The CDR3 DNA reads TGTGCCAGCAGCCCTGACAGTTACTCCTACAATGAGCAGTTCTTC.

The chain joins TRBV25-1 to TRBJ2-6; 7 nucleotides line up with TRBD1. The CDR3 spans 17 residues. Germline CDR1 is MGHDK and CDR2 is SYGVNS. With V trimmed by 8 bases and J by 4 bases, 14 bases remained unmatched. The CDR3 DNA reads as TGTGCCAGCCTACAGGGGAATCGAGGTTTCGGGGCCAACGTCCTGACTTTC. Its protein product is CASLQGNRGFGANVLTF.

The chain joins TRBV10-3 to TRBJ2-1; possibly TRBD1 for D (6 bases). V shed 5 bases and J shed 0 bases, with 14 bases lying between them. The CDR3 length is 16 residues. Germline CDR1 and CDR2: ENHRY and SYGVKD. In DNA, the CDR3 is TGTGCCATCAGTCAGGACAGAACCCCCTCCTACAATGAGCAGTTCTTC. This codes for CAISQDRTPSYNEQFF.

In this sample, this clone turned up a few times. The genes are TRBV5-4 and TRBJ1-6, with D possibly TRBD1 on 6 matching bases. Germline CDR1 is SGHNT and CDR2 is YYREEE (reference sequence). This CDR3 has 16 amino acids. V gave up 1 base and J gave up 10 bases, with 18 bases separating them. The CDR3 DNA is TGTGCCAGCAGCTTGAGTTTACAGGGCCTAGGGTCACCCCTCCACTTT. It is translated as CASSLSLQGLGSPLHF.

This clone was detected only once. The J gene is TRBJ1-3, the V gene TRBV4-2; a possible D gene is TRBD1 (5 bases). The CDR3 length is 18 residues. Germline V lookup: CDR1 LGHNA, CDR2 YNFKEQ. V lost 0 bases and J 0 bases, leaving 15 bases between the germline ends. Here the CDR3 reads CASSQDQGRTDSGNTIYF. CDR3 DNA sequence: TGTGCCAGCAGCCAAGATCAGGGCAGGACGGACTCTGGAAACACCATATATTTT.